This T cell receptor (beta chain) came from a study of shared clonotypes between healthy human individuals. Study summary: Donors were a couple of women and a few men aged 18 to 49.

Donors comprised healthy HIV-negative adults lacking recent acute infections or vaccinations. CDR3 length equals 13 residues. V dropped 3 bases and J dropped 5 bases, with 10 bases sitting between them. Per germline, CDR1 MDHEN and CDR2 SYDVKM. At the deep level, the assay was run. For every subset, genomic DNA was evenly distributed across several immunoSEQ plates. TCRdb's copy holds only in-frame clones and misses some; the assay was immunoSEQ multiplex PCR. The repertoire has 450,000 to 500,000 clones, about 84% of them found once; the top ten carry 10% to 15%. Sample: PBMCs. The clonotype originates from a middle-aged woman in good health. Some clones in this sample may be carry-over from other donors' samples. The chain combines TRBV28 with TRBJ1-1; D gene unclear. CDR3 amino acids: CASSFSGGTEAFF. The CDR3 DNA reads TGTGCCAGCAGTTTTTCCGGCGGGACTGAAGCTTTCTTT.